Below are 26 T cell receptor beta chains sequenced from a single sample in a study of OX40 agonist ivuxolimab in advanced cancers. Sequencing was performed with immunoSEQ multiplex PCR; in TCRdb, only in-frame clones are kept and a portion is missing. This table holds around 70,000 clones, about 85% found once. Sequenced material: CD4+ or CD8+ T cells sorted from blood, taken in a trial of the OX40 agonist ivuxolimab. The receptors come from an adult with an advanced solid tumor such as melanoma, head and neck, liver or kidney cancer.

The chain recombines TRBV6-5 with TRBJ1-2, with D uncertain. V lost 4 bases, J lost 6 bases, and 9 bases lay in between. Germline CDR1 and CDR2: MNHEY and SVGAGI. The CDR3 extends over 12 amino acids. The CDR3 DNA follows: TGTGCCAGCAGTTCGACGTGGGATGGCTACACCTTC. This sequence encodes CASSSTWDGYTF.

This clone has just one count. The chain joins TRBV11-2 to TRBJ2-1, with TRBD2 as a possible D gene (6 bases). CDR3 length: 12 residues. Germline V gene data show CDR1 as SGHAT and CDR2 as FQNNGV. V lost 7 bases to trimming and J lost 7 bases, with 11 bases between them. This CDR3 is CASTDGGNEQFF. The CDR3 region has the DNA TGTGCCAGCACTGATGGGGGGAATGAGCAGTTCTTC.

The genes are TRBV6-6 and TRBJ1-3; 7 bases map to TRBD1. The CDR3 spans 15 residues. With 10 bases clipped from V and 4 bases from J, the junction kept 13 bases outside the gene matches. CDR1 is MNHNY and CDR2 is SVGAGI in the germline V gene (reference sequence). As DNA, the CDR3 is TGTGCCACCCGACAGGGCCCGGGGGGCGGAAACACCATATATTTT. It yields the protein CATRQGPGGGNTIYF.

The J gene is TRBJ1-2, the V gene TRBV29-1; D possibly corresponds to TRBD1 (6 bases). Germline CDR1 and CDR2: SQVTM and ANQGSEA. Trimming removed 7 bases at V and 6 bases at J, with 27 bases between. This CDR3 is built from 16 residues. The CDR3: CSGPRTAEGDYDGYTF. The CDR3 DNA reads TGCAGCGGGCCCAGGACAGCCGAGGGGGATTATGATGGCTACACCTTC.

The sample holds a few counts of this clone. This specimen includes other DNA sequences encoding the same CDR3. The chain recombines TRBV28 with TRBJ1-2; D unclear. Germline lookup yields CDR1 MDHEN and CDR2 SYDVKM. CDR3 length: 12 amino acids. V lost 3 bases, J lost 4 bases, and 6 bases lay in between. CDR3 nucleotides: TGTGCCAGCAGTTTCAACAGCTATGGCTACACCTTC. This translates into CASSFNSYGYTF.

This chain links TRBV19 with TRBJ1-2; 10 bases are a match to TRBD1. The length of the CDR3 is 14 residues. Germline assignment: CDR1 LNHDA and CDR2 SQIVND (reference sequence). The J segment lost 7 bases and the V segment lost 3 bases, leaving 5 bases of the junction unmatched. The CDR3: CASSMGQGTFGYTF. CDR3 in DNA: TGTGCCAGTAGTATGGGACAGGGGACTTTTGGCTACACCTTC.

The chain combines TRBV11-2 with TRBJ2-5; D remains ambiguous. There are 12 residues in the CDR3. Germline V gives CDR1 SGHAT, CDR2 FQNNGV. V was clipped by 3 bases and J by 1 base, with 3 bases between them. For the CDR3, the DNA is TGTGCCAGCAGCTTTGGCCAAGAGACCCAGTACTTC. Amino acids: CASSFGQETQYF.

V usage is TRBV11-2 and J usage is TRBJ2-5; D unresolved. From germline, CDR1 is SGHAT and CDR2 FQNNGV. V was trimmed by 2 bases and J by 2 bases, leaving 12 bases between them. This CDR3 region has 15 residues. CDR3 sequence: CASSLNPVWQETQYF. The CDR3 nucleotides are TGTGCCAGCAGCTTAAATCCGGTTTGGCAAGAGACCCAGTACTTC.

V gene TRBV5-6 combines with J gene TRBJ1-2; the match to TRBD1 covers 9 bases. J lost 6 bases, V lost 3 bases, and 3 bases had no gene match. Per the germline V gene, CDR1 is SGHDT and CDR2 is YYEEEE. The CDR3 extends over 13 amino acids. The CDR3 nucleotides are TGTGCCAGCAGCTGGGGGACAGGGAATGGCTACACCTTC. Translating gives CASSWGTGNGYTF.

The chain couples TRBV28 to TRBJ2-4; TRBD2 might be the D (5 bases). Germline-derived CDR1 and CDR2 are MDHEN and SYDVKM. This CDR3 comprises 21 residues. V was clipped by 3 bases and J by 1 base, with 28 bases between them. DNA for the CDR3: TGTGCCAGCAGTTTCCTCAATTCCGCGGGCTCCGAAAAGTCGGCCAAAAACATTCAGTACTTC. Its translation: CASSFLNSAGSEKSAKNIQYF.

This rearrangement joins TRBV7-3 to TRBJ2-7; D gene ambiguous. V shed 5 bases and J shed 5 bases, with 16 bases lying between them. The germline V gene encodes CDR1 SGHTA and CDR2 FQGTGA. The CDR3 runs to 14 residues. CDR3 nucleotide sequence: TGTGCCAGCAGCCCCTACTTGGGCGCGGACGAGCAGTACTTC. Its protein product is CASSPYLGADEQYF.

This clone came up once. V gene TRBV11-2 combines with J gene TRBJ1-1; weak D call: TRBD1 (5 bases). Germline values: CDR1 SGHAT, CDR2 FQNNGV. This CDR3 is built from 13 residues. The V end was cut by 3 bases, the J end by 4 bases, with 9 bases between. The CDR3 DNA reads as TGTGCCAGCAGCTTTGGGGGTTTCACTGAAGCTTTCTTT. Its protein is CASSFGGFTEAFF.

This clone has just a few counts. V gene TRBV7-7 combines with J gene TRBJ2-5; tentative D call: TRBD1 (7 bases). CDR1 is SSHAT and CDR2 is FNYEAQ in the germline V gene (reference sequence). V was cut by 3 bases and J by 5 bases, with 19 bases left in between. CDR3 size: 16 residues. The CDR3 loop is CASSLIHDRAGETQYF. DNA of the CDR3: TGTGCCAGCAGCTTGATCCACGACAGGGCGGGGGAGACCCAGTACTTC.

The gene calls are TRBV18 and TRBJ2-3, with D possibly being TRBD2 (5 bases). This CDR3 is 17 amino acids long. Germline loops: CDR1 KGHSH, CDR2 LQKENI. V shed 3 bases and J shed 2 bases, with 18 bases lying between them. The CDR3 coding sequence is TGTGCCAGCTCACCGTTTCCGGCGGGTCTTTTCACAGATACGCAGTATTTT. Translated, it gives CASSPFPAGLFTDTQYF.

V usage is TRBV7-2 and J usage is TRBJ2-1; tentatively, D is TRBD2 (5 bases). The CDR3 has 12 residues. Germline lookup yields CDR1 SGHTA and CDR2 FQGNSA. Trimming removed 1 base at V and 15 bases at J, with 13 bases between. CDR3 in amino acids: CASSLEVGSSFF. The CDR3 nucleotides are TGTGCCAGCAGCTTAGAAGTAGGGAGCTCGTTCTTC.

The chain recombines TRBV5-1 with TRBJ2-7, with D maybe TRBD2 (6 bases). This CDR3 spans 14 amino acids. The germline CDR1 and CDR2 sequences are SGHRS and YFSETQ. Trimming left V 2 bases short and J 0 bases short, with 9 bases between. CDR3 region: CASSFRGASYEQYF. CDR3 in DNA: TGCGCCAGCAGCTTTCGCGGGGCCTCCTACGAGCAGTACTTC.

The chain carries TRBV27 and TRBJ1-1; D not resolved. The V gene lost 2 bases and the J gene lost 0 bases, with 7 bases spanning the gap. Germline V gene sequence: CDR1 MNHEY, CDR2 SMNVEV (reference sequence). The CDR3 has 14 amino acids. The CDR3 region has the DNA TGTGCCAGCAGTTTACAGTTCATGAACACTGAAGCTTTCTTT. This sequence encodes CASSLQFMNTEAFF.

The J gene is TRBJ2-3, the V gene TRBV27, with D maybe TRBD2 (6 bases). Trimming took 3 bases from V and 3 from J, leaving 13 bases between them. The length of the CDR3 is 15 residues. The germline V gene encodes CDR1 MNHEY and CDR2 SMNVEV (reference sequence). The CDR3 DNA sequence: TGTGCCAGCAGTTTTGGGGGGATACAAACAGATACGCAGTATTTT. This sequence encodes CASSFGGIQTDTQYF.

This clone was observed once. This chain uses TRBV7-5 with TRBJ2-5; the table's D call, TRBD1, was not checked against the DNA. TRBV7-5 is a pseudogene. The CDR3 length is 14 residues. CDR3 DNA sequence: TGTGCCAAGGGACAGGGGGCCCGCGGAGAGACCCAGTACTTC. Amino acid sequence: CAKGQGARGETQYF.

This chain connects TRBV14 to TRBJ2-7; D is perhaps TRBD1 or TRBD2 (5 bases each). Germline V gives CDR1 SGHDN, CDR2 FVKESK. There are 13 residues in the CDR3. The germline V and J ends were trimmed by 1 base and 7 bases, with 11 bases remaining between them. The CDR3 nucleotides read TGTGCCAGCAGCCAAGGGGGGAATCAGGAGCAGTACTTC. It specifies CASSQGGNQEQYF.

The V call is TRBV28, the J call TRBJ2-7; 7 bases are a match to TRBD2. Losses at the gene ends were 4 bases for V and 0 bases for J; bases not matched to a gene: 18. CDR1 is MDHEN, CDR2 SYDVKM, per germline. The CDR3 has 19 residues. The CDR3 DNA reads as TGTGCCAGCAGTTCCGGTTTCGGGACTACCATCCGGAGCTCCTACGAGCAGTACTTC. The encoded protein is CASSSGFGTTIRSSYEQYF.

The count of this clone is one. The CDR3 here is CASSKASDTSGNTIYF. CDR3 nucleotides: TGTGCCAGCAGCAAAGCCAGCGATACCTCTGGAAACACCATATATTTT. The chain recombines TRBV21-1 with TRBJ1-3. TRBV21-1 constitutes a pseudogene. This CDR3 contains 16 residues.

Of note for this clone: A read error may produce the germline difference seen at one junction end. Different DNA sequences within this sample yield the same CDR3. This chain joins TRBV7-9 and TRBJ1-5; no clear D gene. The CDR3 totals 14 residues. The germline gives CDR1 SEHNR, CDR2 FQNEAQ (reference sequence). DNA for the CDR3: TGTGCCAGCAGCCTAGCTGGCGATGTACAGCCCCAGCATTTT. Amino acids: CASSLAGDVQPQHF. Filled out from reference TRBV7-9 and TRBJ1-5, the complete variable domain reads DTGVSQNPRHKITKRGQNVTFRCDPISEHNRLYWYRQTLGQGPEFLTYFQNEAQLEKSRLLSDRFSAERPKGSFSTLEIQRTEQGDSAMYLCASSLAGDVQPQHFGDGTRLSIL.

V is TRBV11-2 and J is TRBJ1-6; D ambiguous. The CDR3 has 13 residues. Germline CDR1 and CDR2: SGHAT and FQNNGV. Deletions cut 1 base from V and 7 bases from J, with 5 bases between. The CDR3 loop reads CASSLGINSPLHF. DNA of the CDR3: TGTGCCAGCAGCTTAGGTATCAATTCACCCCTCCACTTT.

This chain uses TRBV5-1 with TRBJ1-2; D uncertain. This CDR3 contains 13 residues. In germline, CDR1 is SGHRS, CDR2 YFSETQ. V dropped 0 bases and J dropped 1 base, with 4 bases sitting between them. The CDR3 here is CASSLEGNYGYTF. The CDR3 bases are TGCGCCAGCAGCTTGGAGGGTAACTATGGCTACACCTTC. The whole variable domain, remainder taken from reference TRBV5-1 and TRBJ1-2, is KAGVTQTPRYLIKTRGQQVTLSCSPISGHRSVSWYQQTPGQGLQFLFEYFSETQRNKGNFPGRFSGRQFSNSRSEMNVSTLELGDSALYLCASSLEGNYGYTFGSGTRLTVV.

V gene TRBV7-2 combines with J gene TRBJ2-1; possible D gene TRBD2, 5 bases. Germline assignment: CDR1 SGHTA and CDR2 FQGNSA. Trimming removed 5 bases at V and 2 bases at J, with 10 bases between. The CDR3 sequence is 14 residues long. The DNA for the CDR3 is TGTGCCAGCAGCCCAGGACTCGCCTACAATGAGCAGTTCTTC. Its translation: CASSPGLAYNEQFF.